The 29 T cell receptor beta chains presented below share a single source sample, sequenced in a study of neurological immune-mediated disorders. Time point here: longitudinal time-point 2. One entry per CDR3 protein, called by TCRdb with MiXCR from the 5' RACE reads. The table shows 65,000 to 85,000 distinct CDR3 sequences, with over 4.5% occurring only once. Source material: PBMCs. All receptors derive from an older woman with multiple sclerosis.

This clonotype was counted many times. The V call is TRBV11-2, the J call TRBJ1-5, with unresolved D. This CDR3 has 14 residues. The V gene lost 5 bases and the J gene lost 7 bases, with 15 bases spanning the gap. Germline CDR1 is SGHAT and CDR2 is FQNNGV. This chain's CDR3 is CASSPTPVRQPQHF. The CDR3 bases are TGTGCCAGCAGCCCAACCCCCGTTCGGCAGCCCCAGCATTTT.

This clonotype has at least ten counts. V is TRBV12-3 or TRBV12-4 and J is TRBJ1-5; no definite D call. This CDR3 region has 16 residues. Deletions cut 3 bases from V and 0 bases from J, with 12 bases between. CDR3 DNA: TGTGCCAGCAGTTTGGGTTTACTAATTAGCAATCAGCCCCAGCATTTT. Protein sequence: CASSLGLLISNQPQHF.

At least ten counts were recorded for this clonotype. This sequence joins TRBV7-9 and TRBJ1-2; 8 nucleotides align to TRBD1. CDR1 is SEHNR and CDR2 is FQNEAQ in the germline V gene (reference sequence). The J segment lost 8 bases and the V segment lost 1 base, leaving 12 bases of the junction unmatched. The CDR3 totals 16 residues. CDR3 nucleotide sequence: TGTGCCAGCAGCTTAGTTGGACAGGGTGGGCCTTCGGGCTACACCTTC. This sequence encodes CASSLVGQGGPSGYTF.

This clonotype was recorded many times. CDR3 DNA sequence: TGTGCCAGCAGTTTCCGGGGATCCACAGATACGCAGTATTTT. Protein product: CASSFRGSTDTQYF. The rearrangement links TRBV6-2 or TRBV6-3 to TRBJ2-3; weak D call: TRBD2 (5 bases). The CDR3 has 14 residues. Per the germline V gene, CDR1 is MNHEY and CDR2 is SVGEGT. With 4 bases removed from V and 2 bases from J, the gap between germline ends came to 10 bases.

This clonotype was seen at least ten times. V usage is TRBV7-9 and J usage is TRBJ1-4, with TRBD1 as a possible D gene (6 bases). This CDR3 has 14 residues. V was clipped by 5 bases and J by 4 bases, with 11 bases between them. Germline V gives CDR1 SEHNR, CDR2 FQNEAQ (reference sequence). DNA of the CDR3: TGTGCCAGCAGCCGTGGACAGATTAATGAAAAACTGTTTTTT. It specifies CASSRGQINEKLFF.

This clonotype showed up many times. The CDR3 is CASSQGDQPQHF. As DNA, the CDR3 is TGTGCCAGCAGTCAGGGGGATCAGCCCCAGCATTTT. The chain carries TRBV6-6 and TRBJ1-5; 7 positions agree with TRBD1. This CDR3 has 12 amino acids. Trimming cost V 5 bases and J 5 bases; bases outside gene matches: 0. The germline V gene has CDR1 MNHNY and CDR2 SVGAGI (reference sequence).

This clonotype was detected ten times or more. The chain employs TRBV20-1 and TRBJ2-3; D is undetermined. V gave up 2 bases and J gave up 2 bases, with 11 bases separating them. This CDR3 has 14 amino acids. The germline V gene has CDR1 DFQATT and CDR2 SNEGSKA (reference sequence). The CDR3 reads CSARLPSPTDTQYF. The CDR3 DNA sequence: TGCAGTGCTAGACTGCCCAGCCCCACAGATACGCAGTATTTT.

To note about this clonotype: This clone may be a read error of a much larger clone one base away. This chain joins TRBV10-3 and TRBJ1-4; possibly TRBD1 for D (6 bases). This CDR3 region has 12 residues. Germline V gives CDR1 ENHRY, CDR2 SYGVKD. The V end lost 5 bases, the J end lost 7 bases, and 8 bases lay between the germline ends. This chain's CDR3 is CAISWGREKLFF. The CDR3 coding sequence is TGTGCCATCAGTTGGGGGCGTGAAAAACTGTTTTTT.

In its sample, this clonotype was seen many times. The V gene is TRBV7-9, the J gene TRBJ2-5; 7 nucleotides line up with TRBD1. Germline assignment: CDR1 SEHNR and CDR2 FQNEAQ (reference sequence). Trimming at V came to 1 base and at J to 5 bases, leaving 7 bases not matched to a gene. The CDR3 loop spans 15 amino acids. CDR3 bases: TGTGCCAGCAGCTTAGTGTCGGCCAGGGGGGAGACCCAGTACTTC. Translation: CASSLVSARGETQYF.

As DNA, the CDR3 is TGTGCCACCAAGGACAGCTTTACCATGAACACTGAAGCTTTCTTT. Its protein product is CATKDSFTMNTEAFF. The genes are TRBV6-1 and TRBJ1-1; D may be TRBD1 (6 bases). Trimming cost V 10 bases and J 0 bases, with 18 bases left between them. Germline loops: CDR1 MNHNS, CDR2 SASEGT. The CDR3 has 15 amino acids.

This clonotype came up many times. CDR3 sequence reads: CSAGPNYGYTF. The DNA for the CDR3 is TGCAGTGCAGGCCCCAACTATGGCTACACCTTC. This chain uses TRBV20-1 with TRBJ1-2; no clear D. The germline V and J ends were trimmed by 6 bases and 2 bases, with 7 bases remaining between them. Germline V lookup: CDR1 DFQATT, CDR2 SNEGSKA (reference sequence). The CDR3 loop spans 11 amino acids.

In its sample, this clonotype was seen many times. This chain links TRBV20-1 with TRBJ2-3, with D tentatively TRBD1 (5 bases). The germline gives CDR1 DFQATT, CDR2 SNEGSKA (reference sequence). Trimming left V 3 bases short and J 0 bases short, with 13 bases between. The CDR3 has 15 amino acids. CDR3 sequence reads: CSARRWGSSTDTQYF. CDR3 sequence (DNA): TGCAGTGCTAGGCGTTGGGGCTCTAGCACAGATACGCAGTATTTT.

In this sample, this clonotype turned up many times. The chain employs TRBV28 and TRBJ1-4; the D is unclear. Germline CDR1 is MDHEN and CDR2 is SYDVKM. The V end was cut by 7 bases, the J end by 0 bases, with 21 bases between. The CDR3 totals 18 residues. The CDR3 DNA reads TGTGCCAGCACCTCTCTCGGGAAACCCAATTCAACTAATGAAAAACTGTTTTTT. This sequence encodes CASTSLGKPNSTNEKLFF.

Many counts were recorded for this clonotype. The rearrangement links TRBV5-1 to TRBJ2-2; D ambiguous. The CDR3 runs 11 residues. V shed 0 bases and J shed 11 bases, with 5 bases lying between them. Germline CDR1 reads SGHRS; CDR2 reads YFSETQ. In DNA, the CDR3 is TGCGCCAGCAGCTTGGTACGTGAGCTGTTTTTT. Amino acid sequence: CASSLVRELFF.

This clonotype was recorded at least ten times. The V gene is TRBV5-1, the J gene TRBJ1-1; 9 bases agree with TRBD1. V gave up 7 bases and J gave up 0 bases; unmatched junction bases: 10. CDR3 length: 16 residues. Per the germline V gene, CDR1 is SGHRS and CDR2 is YFSETQ. The CDR3 bases are TGCGCCAGCTCCCTCCCCGGGACAGGGCTGAACACTGAAGCTTTCTTT. This translates into CASSLPGTGLNTEAFF.

At least ten counts were recorded for this clonotype. CDR3 loop: CASSQVDTGTQYF. The CDR3 coding sequence is TGTGCCAGCAGCCAGGTAGACACTGGTACGCAGTATTTT. The V call is TRBV3-1, the J call TRBJ2-3, with D unresolved. V was cut by 3 bases and J by 8 bases, with 12 bases left in between. CDR3 length: 13 amino acids. CDR1 LGHDT and CDR2 YNNKEL come from the germline V gene (reference sequence).

This clonotype was recorded at least ten times. The chain employs TRBV5-1 and TRBJ2-7; TRBD1 or TRBD2 may be the D gene (5 bases each). The CDR3 extends over 14 amino acids. Germline-derived CDR1 and CDR2 are SGHRS and YFSETQ. Trimming removed 5 bases at V and 3 bases at J, with 15 bases between. The CDR3 region is CASSKGDGIYEQYF. CDR3 DNA sequence: TGCGCCAGCAGTAAAGGGGACGGAATCTACGAGCAGTACTTC.

V is TRBV6-5 and J is TRBJ1-5, with TRBD1 matching over 8 bases. CDR3 length: 13 amino acids. Germline CDR1 is MNHEY and CDR2 is SVGAGI. J gave up 4 bases and V 6 bases, and 2 bases lay outside the gene matches. The CDR3 DNA reads TGTGCCAGCAGAGGACAGGGTAATCAGCCCCAGCATTTT. It encodes CASRGQGNQPQHF.

This clonotype was recorded at least ten times. V and J are TRBV20-1 and TRBJ2-1, with TRBD1 as a possible D gene (6 bases). The CDR3 consists of 12 residues. Looked up from germline, CDR1 is DFQATT and CDR2 is SNEGSKA (reference sequence). The germline V and J ends were trimmed by 6 bases and 10 bases, with 16 bases remaining between them. CDR3 sequence reads: CSAALQGYEQFF. The CDR3 DNA sequence: TGCAGTGCCGCATTACAGGGATACGAGCAGTTCTTC.

This clonotype was observed at least ten times. The rearrangement joins TRBV15 to TRBJ2-7; tentative D call: TRBD2 (5 bases). This CDR3 spans 16 amino acids. Per the germline V gene, CDR1 is LNHNV and CDR2 is YYDKDF (reference sequence). V was clipped by 3 bases and J by 3 bases, with 18 bases between them. CDR3 region: CATSRGVGPGFYEQYF. CDR3 coding DNA: TGTGCCACCAGCAGGGGTGTCGGTCCGGGGTTCTACGAGCAGTACTTC.

This clonotype was counted at least ten times. This chain links TRBV2 with TRBJ2-5; perhaps D is TRBD1 or TRBD2 (6 bases each). Trimming removed 3 bases from V and 2 bases from J, with 13 bases in between. This CDR3 is 15 amino acids long. From germline, CDR1 is SNHLY and CDR2 FYNNEI. CDR3 DNA: TGTGCCAGCAGTGATAGGGGGGCCCGACAAGAGACCCAGTACTTC. This translates into CASSDRGARQETQYF.

This clonotype was counted many times. The chain combines TRBV11-2 with TRBJ1-4, with 8 positions matching TRBD1. This CDR3 has 14 amino acids. V was pared by 5 bases and J by 7 bases, with 6 bases of the junction left unmatched. Germline V CDR1 and CDR2: SGHAT, FQNNGV. The CDR3 is CASSRDRRSEKLFF. In nucleotides, the CDR3 is TGTGCCAGCAGCCGGGACAGGCGTAGTGAAAAACTGTTTTTT.

This clonotype was detected ten times or more. This rearrangement joins TRBV5-6 to TRBJ1-5, with D hard to call. Germline V gives CDR1 SGHDT, CDR2 YYEEEE. This CDR3 comprises 12 residues. Trimming left V 0 bases short and J 5 bases short, with 3 bases between. CDR3 DNA: TGTGCCAGCAGCTTGGGGGATCAGCCCCAGCATTTT. Its protein product is CASSLGDQPQHF.

The chain couples TRBV19 to TRBJ2-3; D is undetermined. This CDR3 has 14 residues. The ends were cut back, 7 bases at V and 2 bases at J, with 13 bases in the middle. Germline CDR1 is LNHDA and CDR2 is SQIVND (reference sequence). CDR3 sequence reads: CASKSSGSTDTQYF. CDR3 DNA: TGTGCCAGTAAAAGTTCCGGCTCCACAGATACGCAGTATTTT.

The genes are TRBV5-1 and TRBJ1-2; no definite D call. The CDR3 sequence is 12 residues long. Germline V gene data show CDR1 as SGHRS and CDR2 as YFSETQ. Trimming took off 0 bases at V and 6 bases at J, with 6 bases between the two ends. The DNA of the CDR3 is TGCGCCAGCAGCTTGGTACGAGATGGCTACACCTTC. Protein product: CASSLVRDGYTF.

This clonotype was seen many times. The chain carries TRBV6-2 or TRBV6-3 and TRBJ1-5; no clear D. V was pared by 3 bases and J by 9 bases, with 6 bases between. There are 11 residues in the CDR3. Germline assignment: CDR1 MNHEY and CDR2 SVGEGT. The CDR3 DNA reads TGTGCCAGCAGTTATTCCGGGCCCCAGCATTTT. Protein sequence: CASSYSGPQHF.

At least ten counts were recorded for this clonotype. Here the CDR3 DNA reads TGCAGTGCTCCTCATCAGACACGGCGGCGAGGTGAAGCTTTCTTT. It is translated as CSAPHQTRRRGEAFF. The chain links TRBV20-1 to TRBJ1-1; D remains unclear. V shed 5 bases and J shed 7 bases, with 23 bases lying between them. From germline, CDR1 is DFQATT and CDR2 SNEGSKA (reference sequence). The CDR3 consists of 15 residues.

The rearrangement joins TRBV12-2 to TRBJ2-3; the table's D call of TRBD2 was not tested on the DNA. TRBV12-2 is an annotated pseudogene. The CDR3 covers 17 residues. The CDR3 region is CASRLTGQGHPLDTQYF. The DNA for the CDR3 is TGTGCAAGTCGCCTAACAGGACAGGGCCATCCCTTAGATACGCAGTATTTT.

This clonotype was seen many times. The V gene is TRBV3-1, the J gene TRBJ1-1, with a tentative D call TRBD1 (5 bases). Germline V gene lookup returns CDR1 LGHDT and CDR2 YNNKEL (reference sequence). Trimming left V 0 bases short and J 2 bases short, with 10 bases between. This CDR3 comprises 15 residues. DNA for the CDR3: TGTGCCAGCAGCCAAGATCGACAGAGAAACACTGAAGCTTTCTTT. This codes for CASSQDRQRNTEAFF.